This TCR beta chain was retrieved from a study of T cell repertoires in cytomegalovirus infection (dated by TCRdb to the late 2010s). With respect to the entire study: Because public TCR beta signatures pointed to carriage of CMV infection together with the matching HLA type, the HLA type of each donor mattered for the analysis.

For sequencing, an Illumina HiSeq 1500 was employed. TCRdb cleaned the public reads at Q25 with fastp, built clones with MiXCR and kept in-frame beta chains. All rows with the same CDR3 protein become a single entry with the most common DNA and genes. The sample table records 500,000 to 600,000 distinct CDR3 sequences; approximately 16% of these occur just once. The top ten clones comprise around 25% of the sample. General study outcomes and caveats: The ex vivo response was dominated by HLA-C-restricted CMV-specific TCR beta clonotypes, and the single most frequent clonotype in two of eight donors was supplied by these HLA-C-restricted clonotypes. In both this cohort and an independent roughly 350-donor cohort, the cumulative frequency of public TCR beta family members distinguished carriers of CMV infection plus the relevant HLA type.

CDR1 MNHNY and CDR2 SVGAGI were looked up in the germline V gene (reference sequence). From cysteine to phenylalanine, the CDR3 is 16 amino acids long. The retained sequence is limited to the CDR3, 48 bases, with the frame set at the first base. Trimming removed 2 bases from V and 1 base from J; the gene matches leave 6 bases unexplained. This clonotype was recorded at least ten times. This clone's antigen is unknown. Base qualities were left out, and no much larger clone turns up one base away. Sequences were obtained from CD8+ T cells from PBMCs. The rearranged segments are TRBV6-6 and TRBJ1-1, with 8 middle bases fitting TRBD1. This clonotype was obtained from a human donor in good health (CMV status not recorded). Some clones in this sample may be carry-over from other donors' samples. The DNA sequence reads TGTGCCAGCAGTTACCTAAACAGGGGGGCGAACACTGAAGCTTTCTTT. Its translation is CASSYLNRGANTEAFF.